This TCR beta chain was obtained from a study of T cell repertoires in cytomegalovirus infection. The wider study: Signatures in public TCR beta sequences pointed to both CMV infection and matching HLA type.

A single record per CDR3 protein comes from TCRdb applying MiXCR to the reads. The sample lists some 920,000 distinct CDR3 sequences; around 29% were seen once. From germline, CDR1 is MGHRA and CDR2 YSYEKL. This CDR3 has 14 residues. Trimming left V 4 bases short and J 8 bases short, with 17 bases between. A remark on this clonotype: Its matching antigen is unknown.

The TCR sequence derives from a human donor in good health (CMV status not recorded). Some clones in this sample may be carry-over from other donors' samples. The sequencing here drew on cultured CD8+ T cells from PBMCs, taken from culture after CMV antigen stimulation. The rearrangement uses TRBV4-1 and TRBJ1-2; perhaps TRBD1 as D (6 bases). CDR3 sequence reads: CASSPDPGGKGYTF. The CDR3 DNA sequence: TGCGCCAGCAGCCCTGATCCCGGGGGCAAAGGCTACACCTTC.